These 3 T cell receptor beta chains originate from one sample sequenced in a study of human thymus T cells. Thymus pieces cut out during corrective heart surgery were the tissue that was used. Assay used: immunoSEQ multiplex PCR; TCRdb lists only in-frame clones, some missing. In the table there are roughly 86,000 clones, just over 95% of which are singletons. The specimen sequenced was thymus tissue. These receptors were collected from a boy under two years old with a congenital heart defect but otherwise immunologically healthy.

V gene TRBV27 combines with J gene TRBJ2-2; D is uncertain. Germline V gene lookup returns CDR1 MNHEY and CDR2 SMNVEV (reference sequence). V lost 0 bases and J lost 2, with 13 bases in between. The CDR3 has 17 residues. CDR3 protein: CASSLSSGSTNTGELFF. CDR3 bases: TGTGCCAGCAGTTTATCTTCGGGTTCGACAAACACCGGGGAGCTGTTTTTT.

The table lists this clone with a count of one. This chain connects TRBV27 to TRBJ2-3, with TRBD1 matching 8 bases. The CDR3 has 17 amino acids. Germline V gives CDR1 MNHEY, CDR2 SMNVEV (reference sequence). J lost 0 bases, V lost 5 bases, and 10 bases had no gene match. In nucleotides, the CDR3 is TGTGCCAGCAGTCCCCCCTCGAGGACAGGGAGCACAGATACGCAGTATTTT. It is translated as CASSPPSRTGSTDTQYF.

The V call is TRBV28, the J call TRBJ2-7; D is perhaps TRBD1 or TRBD2 (5 bases each). From germline, CDR1 is MDHEN and CDR2 SYDVKM. The length of the CDR3 is 14 residues. With 6 bases removed from V and 3 bases from J, the gap between germline ends came to 15 bases. CDR3 DNA: TGTGCCAGCAGCCTAGGGACGGAGCTCTACGAGCAGTACTTC. It is translated as CASSLGTELYEQYF.